These 9 T cell receptor beta chains originate from one sample sequenced in a study of shared clonotypes between healthy human individuals. Measured with immunoSEQ multiplex PCR; TCRdb has only the in-frame clones, and not every one. The table shows around 600,000 clones, with 85% to 95% occurring only once. CD45RO negativity and positive selection for CCR7 defined naive CD8 cells, a population that excluded terminally differentiated effector memory CD45RA+ cells. Sequencing was carried out using naive CD8+ T cells sorted from blood. All receptors derive from a woman in her thirties in good health.

This clone was observed once. This sequence joins TRBV4-1 and TRBJ2-2; perhaps TRBD1 as D (6 bases). V was pared by 4 bases and J by 2 bases, with 14 bases between. The germline V gene has CDR1 MGHRA and CDR2 YSYEKL. CDR3 length: 16 residues. CDR3 coding DNA: TGCGCCAGCAGCCCCTCAAGGGGGAGAAACACCGGGGAGCTGTTTTTT. Translating it yields CASSPSRGRNTGELFF.

The chain links TRBV19 to TRBJ2-7; 8 bases map to TRBD2. This CDR3 is built from 14 residues. CDR1 and CDR2 from the germline V gene are LNHDA and SQIVND (reference sequence). The V gene end was trimmed by 3 bases and the J gene end by 3 bases; junction bases not matched to a gene: 4. Here the CDR3 reads CASSISGGLYEQYF. The CDR3 bases are TGTGCCAGTAGTATCAGCGGGGGCCTCTACGAGCAGTACTTC.

This clone was seen once. The gene calls are TRBV11-2 and TRBJ2-3; 12 nucleotides match TRBD2. CDR3 size: 19 residues. CDR1 and CDR2 from the germline V gene are SGHAT and FQNNGV. V lost 1 base to trimming and J lost 6 bases; unmatched junction nucleotides: 14. The CDR3 here is CASSLASSGRASGGDTQYF. The CDR3 region has the DNA TGTGCCAGCAGCTTAGCTTCTAGCGGGAGGGCCTCAGGGGGTGATACGCAGTATTTT. The full variable domain, its missing parts supplied by reference TRBV11-2 and TRBJ2-3, is EAGVAQSPRYKIIEKRQSVAFWCNPISGHATLYWYQQILGQGPKLLIQFQNNGVVDDSQLPKDRFSAERLKGVDSTLKIQPAKLEDSAVYLCASSLASSGRASGGDTQYFGPGTRLTVL.

The chain carries TRBV5-6 and TRBJ2-2; 9 positions agree with TRBD2. CDR3 length equals 15 residues. CDR1 is SGHDT, CDR2 YYEEEE, per germline. After removal of 5 bases from V and 8 bases from J, the junction contained 10 bases not matched to a gene. CDR3 sequence (DNA): TGTGCCAGCAGTGGCAGACTAGCGGTCCCAGGGGAGCTGTTTTTT. Amino acid sequence: CASSGRLAVPGELFF.

This clone was detected once. The chain employs TRBV27 and TRBJ2-7; weak D call: TRBD1 (6 bases). Germline assignment: CDR1 MNHEY and CDR2 SMNVEV (reference sequence). The germline V and J ends were trimmed by 4 bases and 6 bases, with 13 bases remaining between them. The CDR3 is made up of 13 amino acids. CDR3 loop: CASSSPTGSEQYF. In DNA, the CDR3 is TGTGCCAGCAGTTCACCCACAGGGTCCGAGCAGTACTTC.

V is TRBV28 and J is TRBJ1-5; 8 bases align to TRBD1. V shed 2 bases and J 6 bases; nucleotides not matched to a gene: 3. This CDR3 comprises 14 residues. CDR1 is MDHEN, CDR2 SYDVKM, per germline. CDR3 in amino acids: CASSLARGRQPQHF. DNA of the CDR3: TGTGCCAGCAGTTTAGCCAGGGGGCGTCAGCCCCAGCATTTT.

The rearrangement uses TRBV5-6 and TRBJ2-1; D unclear. Germline V gene sequence: CDR1 SGHDT, CDR2 YYEEEE. Trimming left V 2 bases short and J 5 bases short, with 2 bases between. The CDR3 covers 11 residues. The CDR3 nucleotides read TGTGCCAGCAGCTTCAACAATGAGCAGTTCTTC. Its translation: CASSFNNEQFF.

The chain couples TRBV5-6 to TRBJ1-1; D may be TRBD1 (5 bases). The CDR3 sequence is 14 residues long. V was cut by 4 bases and J by 1 base, with 11 bases left in between. CDR1 is SGHDT and CDR2 is YYEEEE in the germline V gene. The CDR3 coding sequence is TGTGCCAGCAGCCCGGAGGGGTCGAACACTGAAGCTTTCTTT. Amino acids: CASSPEGSNTEAFF.

The chain employs TRBV28 and TRBJ1-1, with D hard to call. CDR1 and CDR2 (germline): MDHEN, SYDVKM. CDR3 length: 15 amino acids. Trimming took 3 bases from V and 2 from J, leaving 13 bases between them. Here the CDR3 DNA reads TGTGCCAGCAGTTTCCAACCAGCCCTAAACACTGAAGCTTTCTTT. It codes for CASSFQPALNTEAFF.